The rows below give T cell receptor beta chains drawn from one sample of a study of OX40 agonist ivuxolimab in advanced cancers. Repertoires were generated with immunoSEQ multiplex PCR, while TCRdb's copy carries only in-frame clones and drops some. The sample includes 25,000 to 35,000 clones, 84% seen only once; the top ten take roughly a sixth. The sample here was CD4+ or CD8+ T cells sorted from blood, taken in a trial of the OX40 agonist ivuxolimab. These receptors all stem from an adult with an advanced solid tumor such as melanoma, head and neck, liver or kidney cancer. Both conserved end residues are part of each CDR3. The D gene is left open where the match is weak. Rows give clone size only sometimes, using once, few, many, or a class for an expanded clone.

size	V	D	J	CDR3	DNA
NA	TRBV7-9	NA	TRBJ2-2	CASSPWTATGELFF	TGTGCCAGCAGCCCATGGACGGCGACCGGGGAGCTGTTTTTT
NA	TRBV5-6	TRBD1	TRBJ1-1	CASSPGQGMNTEAFF	TGTGCCAGCAGCCCAGGACAGGGGATGAACACTGAAGCTTTCTTT
medium-sized	TRBV6-4	TRBD1	TRBJ1-2	CASSPTVDRGSHGYTF	TGTGCCAGCAGCCCTACTGTGGACAGGGGGTCGCATGGCTACACCTTC
NA	TRBV1	NA	TRBJ2-1	CTSSQKEPGLRYNEQFF	TGCACCAGCAGCCAAAAAGAACCGGGACTTCGGTACAATGAGCAGTTCTTC
NA	TRBV21-1	NA	TRBJ2-1	CASSRPCSGPYNEQFF	TGTGCCAGCAGCAGACCCTGCTCGGGCCCCTACAATGAGCAGTTCTTC
NA	TRBV28	TRBD2	TRBJ2-7	CASSSNILAGGPYEQYF	TGTGCCAGCAGTTCGAACATCCTAGCGGGGGGACCCTACGAGCAGTACTTC
NA	TRBV6-6	NA	TRBJ2-7	CASSYGLEKYEQYF	TGTGCCAGCAGTTACGGGCTAGAGAAATACGAGCAGTACTTC
NA	TRBV9	TRBD2	TRBJ2-1	CASSEAGSYNEQFF	TGTGCCAGCAGCGAAGCGGGGTCATACAATGAGCAGTTCTTC
NA	TRBV28	NA	TRBJ2-3	CASSLWGADWADTQYF	TGTGCCAGCAGTTTATGGGGGGCTGACTGGGCAGATACGCAGTATTTT
NA	TRBV5-1	NA	TRBJ2-7	CASSFPDSYEQYF	TGCGCCAGCAGCTTCCCAGACTCCTACGAGCAGTACTTC
NA	TRBV19	NA	TRBJ2-1	CASSIWDFGDEQFF	TGTGCCAGTAGTATTTGGGACTTCGGCGATGAGCAGTTCTTC
once	TRBV6-6	NA	TRBJ1-1	CASSNEGMNTEAFF	TGTGCCAGCAGCAACGAGGGCATGAACACTGAAGCTTTCTTT
NA	TRBV7-8	TRBD2	TRBJ2-2	CASSSGLAGVETGELFF	TGTGCCAGCAGCTCCGGACTAGCGGGAGTTGAGACCGGGGAGCTGTTTTTT
NA	TRBV7-2	NA	TRBJ1-4	CASSSETFDQEKLFF	TGTGCCAGCAGCTCAGAAACTTTTGACCAGGAAAAACTGTTTTTT
NA	TRBV6-5	NA	TRBJ1-2	CASSYSMGSGYTF	TGTGCCAGCAGTTACTCGATGGGGTCGGGCTACACCTTC